What follows are 29 T cell receptor beta chains derived from one specimen sequenced in a study of response to subunit inactivated influenza vaccine. TCRdb recomputed calls from the RT-PCR reads with MiXCR, one row per CDR3 protein. The data show about 780,000 distinct CDR3 sequences, with 18% seen just once and about a tenth held by the top ten. Sample: PBMCs from blood, taken 4 to 6 days after vaccination. The receptors were sampled from a man aged 45 to 65 who received an inactivated influenza vaccine.

This clonotype occurred a few times. The rearrangement links TRBV6-2 or TRBV6-3 to TRBJ2-1; TRBD2 agrees at 10 bases. This CDR3 contains 16 residues. CDR1 and CDR2 from the germline V gene are MNHEY and SVGEGT. V shed 4 bases and J 5 bases; nucleotides not matched to a gene: 8. CDR3 nucleotide sequence: TGTGCCAGCAGTTCCCCGAGCGGGAGGGCCCACAATGAGCAGTTCTTC. It encodes CASSSPSGRAHNEQFF.

The chain is built from TRBV29-1 and TRBJ2-3; TRBD2 matches 7 bases. Unmatched junction bases numbered 6, after V lost 7 bases and J lost 2 bases. Germline values: CDR1 SQVTM, CDR2 ANQGSEA. The CDR3 contains 13 residues. CDR3 protein: CSGGGRVTDTQYF. The CDR3 DNA reads as TGCAGCGGGGGGGGAAGGGTCACAGATACGCAGTATTTT.

V usage is TRBV5-1 and J usage is TRBJ1-1; possible D gene TRBD1, 6 bases. Trimming cost V 4 bases and J 0 bases, with 16 bases left between them. Germline CDR1 reads SGHRS; CDR2 reads YFSETQ. This CDR3 has 16 residues. The CDR3 protein is CASSASTGLMNTEAFF. CDR3 bases: TGCGCCAGCAGCGCCTCGACAGGCCTAATGAACACTGAAGCTTTCTTT.

This clonotype came up many times. The chain couples TRBV12-3 or TRBV12-4 to TRBJ2-7; D not certain. The V end was cut by 7 bases, the J end by 5 bases, with 9 bases between. The CDR3 runs 11 residues. CDR3 DNA sequence: TGTGCCAGCAAAATTGGTCACGAGCAGTACTTC. This sequence encodes CASKIGHEQYF.

The chain uses TRBV6-5 and TRBJ2-5, with D unclear. Germline values: CDR1 MNHEY, CDR2 SVGAGI. The CDR3 runs to 15 residues. The V gene lost 0 bases and the J gene lost 1 base, with 9 bases spanning the gap. Here the CDR3 DNA reads TGTGCCAGCAGTTACTCGATGGCAACCCAAGAGACCCAGTACTTC. Encoded protein: CASSYSMATQETQYF.

In its sample, this clonotype was seen a few times. This chain joins TRBV5-1 and TRBJ1-1; 9 bases map to TRBD1. This CDR3 comprises 15 residues. Germline V CDR1 and CDR2: SGHRS, YFSETQ. Germline trimming cut 0 bases from V and 5 bases from J; bases unmatched to any gene: 5. The CDR3 reads CASSLARTGATEAFF. CDR3 coding DNA: TGCGCCAGCAGCTTGGCTAGGACAGGGGCGACTGAAGCTTTCTTT.

DNA of the CDR3: TGTGCCAGCAGTTTATTGGTGTTCGGGGGGAGCCAAGAGACCCAGTACTTC. Its translation is CASSLLVFGGSQETQYF. J is TRBJ2-5 and V is TRBV12-3 or TRBV12-4, with TRBD2 matching over 7 bases. Unmatched junction bases numbered 10, after V lost 2 bases and J lost 1 base. The CDR3 covers 17 residues.

The chain carries TRBV12-3 or TRBV12-4 and TRBJ1-2; a weak D match, TRBD1 (6 bases). V dropped 3 bases and J dropped 9 bases, with 14 bases sitting between them. The CDR3 contains 13 residues. The CDR3 reads CASSFAGQLSYTF. The CDR3 nucleotides are TGTGCCAGCAGTTTTGCCGGACAGTTGAGCTACACCTTC.

This clonotype was counted only a few times. The chain joins TRBV18 to TRBJ2-5, with a weak D call TRBD2 (5 bases). CDR1 is KGHSH and CDR2 is LQKENI in the germline V gene. V was shortened by 2 bases and J by 0 bases, with 13 bases between the two germline ends. The CDR3 length is 16 residues. CDR3 loop: CASSPSEDWDQETQYF. CDR3 bases: TGTGCCAGCTCACCATCGGAGGATTGGGACCAAGAGACCCAGTACTTC. The variable domain in full, completed from reference TRBV18 and TRBJ2-5, reads NAGVMQNPRHLVRRRGQEARLRCSPMKGHSHVYWYRQLPEEGLKFMVYLQKENIIDESGMPKERFSAEFPKEGPSILRIQQVVRGDSAAYFCASSPSEDWDQETQYFGPGTRLLVL.

The chain carries TRBV6-5 and TRBJ2-7; D may match TRBD1 or TRBD2 (5 bases each). The germline CDR1 and CDR2 sequences are MNHEY and SVGAGI. CDR3 length: 15 amino acids. V was pared by 0 bases and J by 6 bases, with 15 bases between. The CDR3 nucleotides read TGTGCCAGCAGTTACTCGACGGGGCGTGTTGGCGAGCAGTACTTC. This sequence encodes CASSYSTGRVGEQYF.

This clonotype was counted at least ten times. The chain joins TRBV29-1 to TRBJ2-7, with 7 bases aligning to TRBD2. V lost 3 bases and J lost 4; bases outside the gene matches: 3. Per the germline V gene, CDR1 is SQVTM and CDR2 is ANQGSEA. The CDR3 is 12 amino acids. The chain's CDR3 is CSVDGGRYEQYF. CDR3 bases: TGCAGCGTTGACGGGGGGAGGTACGAGCAGTACTTC.

In its sample, this clonotype was seen many times. This chain joins TRBV11-2 and TRBJ2-7, with 13 bases lining up with TRBD2. This CDR3 region has 14 residues. V trimming: 6 bases; J trimming: 2 bases; junction bases outside the gene matches: 1. Looked up from germline, CDR1 is SGHAT and CDR2 is FQNNGV. This chain's CDR3 is CASRLAGGPYEQYF. The CDR3 DNA reads TGTGCCAGCAGACTAGCGGGGGGGCCCTACGAGCAGTACTTC.

The V and J genes are TRBV6-2 or TRBV6-3 and TRBJ1-1; D not resolved. V was shortened by 3 bases and J by 1 base, with 12 bases between the two germline ends. The CDR3 totals 15 residues. The germline V gene has CDR1 MNHEY and CDR2 SVGEGT. The CDR3 reads CASSYIVLGNTEAFF. In DNA, the CDR3 is TGTGCCAGCAGTTATATAGTACTCGGGAACACTGAAGCTTTCTTT.

This clonotype has just a few counts. The gene calls are TRBV29-1 and TRBJ2-3, with a possible D match to TRBD2 (5 bases). The ends were cut back, 4 bases at V and 1 base at J, with 15 bases in the middle. Germline V gives CDR1 SQVTM, CDR2 ANQGSEA. This CDR3 is built from 15 residues. CDR3 DNA: TGCAGCGTTGTCCGTCCGGGGTGGGGCACAGATACGCAGTATTTT. Residues: CSVVRPGWGTDTQYF.

This chain links TRBV24-1 with TRBJ2-1; TRBD1 matches at 7 bases. Per the germline V gene, CDR1 is KGHDR and CDR2 is SFDVKD. The CDR3 sequence is 16 residues long. V shed 4 bases, J shed 8 bases, and the junction held 13 bases outside the gene matches. This CDR3 reads CATSDPPRGLVDEQFF. The CDR3 DNA follows: TGTGCCACCAGTGACCCACCGAGGGGGCTAGTTGATGAGCAGTTCTTC.

This clonotype was detected only a few times. The rearrangement uses TRBV29-1 and TRBJ2-7; the D gene is possibly TRBD1 (6 bases). Germline V gene lookup returns CDR1 SQVTM and CDR2 ANQGSEA. The CDR3 spans 18 residues. V shed 1 base and J shed 2 bases, with 24 bases lying between them. The CDR3 loop is CSVEVWDTKVLRPYEQYF. The CDR3, as DNA: TGCAGCGTTGAAGTTTGGGACACCAAAGTTCTACGTCCCTACGAGCAGTACTTC.

This chain joins TRBV5-1 and TRBJ1-1; 9 bases are a match to TRBD1. V shed 4 bases, J shed 7 bases, and the junction held 5 bases outside the gene matches. The length of the CDR3 is 13 residues. CDR1 and CDR2 from the germline V gene are SGHRS and YFSETQ. The CDR3 nucleotides are TGCGCCAGCAGCCTGGGACAGGGCCGTGAAGCTTTCTTT. This gives the protein CASSLGQGREAFF.

Only a few counts were recorded for this clonotype. V and J are TRBV5-6 and TRBJ2-1, with 9 bases lining up with TRBD1. The J segment lost 9 bases and the V segment lost 4 bases, leaving 11 bases of the junction unmatched. The CDR3 has 15 residues. Per the germline V gene, CDR1 is SGHDT and CDR2 is YYEEEE. The CDR3 region has the DNA TGTGCCAGCAGCCGACCGGGACAGGGCTTCGGTGAGCAGTTCTTC. Its translation is CASSRPGQGFGEQFF.

This clonotype has at least ten counts. This sequence joins TRBV12-3 or TRBV12-4 and TRBJ1-1; perhaps TRBD1 as D (6 bases). V lost 0 bases to trimming and J lost 8 bases, with 13 bases between them. The CDR3 is 14 amino acids. The CDR3 spells CASSLARGSAEAFF. The CDR3 nucleotides read TGTGCCAGCAGTTTAGCGAGGGGGTCTGCGGAAGCTTTCTTT.

The table lists this clonotype with many counts. This chain links TRBV6-5 with TRBJ2-1; 12 nucleotides agree with TRBD2. Per germline, CDR1 MNHEY and CDR2 SVGAGI. The junction had 0 bases not matched to a gene; V was cut back by 2 bases and J by 4 bases. The CDR3 totals 15 residues. CDR3 DNA sequence: TGTGCCAGCAGTTACACTAGCGGGGGGTACAATGAGCAGTTCTTC. This gives the protein CASSYTSGGYNEQFF.

This clonotype has just a few counts. The gene calls are TRBV27 and TRBJ2-3, with 9 bases fitting TRBD2. The junction had 10 bases not matched to a gene; V was cut back by 5 bases and J by 4 bases. The CDR3 is 16 amino acids. Germline V CDR1 and CDR2: MNHEY, SMNVEV (reference sequence). The CDR3 protein is CASSPRLAEASDTQYF. CDR3 bases: TGTGCCAGCAGTCCTCGACTAGCGGAGGCTTCAGATACGCAGTATTTT.

The chain has TRBV4-1 and TRBJ1-1, with D maybe TRBD1 (5 bases). CDR3 size: 15 residues. V was cut by 0 bases and J by 4 bases, with 12 bases left in between. Germline V lookup: CDR1 MGHRA, CDR2 YSYEKL. CDR3 amino acids: CASSQDTWGSTEAFF. Written as DNA, the CDR3 is TGCGCCAGCAGCCAAGATACTTGGGGGAGCACTGAAGCTTTCTTT.

The chain has TRBV7-9 and TRBJ2-7; TRBD2 agrees at 7 bases. After removal of 4 bases from V and 6 bases from J, the junction contained 0 bases not matched to a gene. The CDR3 sequence is 11 residues long. Germline CDR1 reads SEHNR; CDR2 reads FQNEAQ (reference sequence). CDR3 DNA sequence: TGTGCCAGCAGCTGGGAGGGCGAGCAGTACTTC. The encoded protein is CASSWEGEQYF.

This clonotype has at least ten counts. This chain links TRBV12-3 or TRBV12-4 with TRBJ2-7; 8 bases align to TRBD2. With V trimmed by 6 bases and J by 2 bases, 3 bases remained unmatched. This CDR3 contains 13 residues. The CDR3 loop is CASRSGGTYEQYF. Written as DNA, the CDR3 is TGTGCCAGCAGGAGCGGGGGTACCTACGAGCAGTACTTC.

This clonotype was picked up many times. The chain couples TRBV12-3 or TRBV12-4 to TRBJ2-2, with 7 bases matching TRBD1. The J segment lost 6 bases and the V segment lost 6 bases, leaving 4 bases of the junction unmatched. The CDR3 runs to 13 residues. The CDR3 is CASRTGEPGELFF. The DNA for the CDR3 is TGTGCCAGCAGAACAGGGGAGCCCGGGGAGCTGTTTTTT.

This clonotype was recorded a few times. The V gene is TRBV20-1, the J gene TRBJ1-5; D uncertain. The germline CDR1 and CDR2 sequences are DFQATT and SNEGSKA (reference sequence). Trimming pared 6 bases from V and 7 bases from J, leaving 10 bases between. The CDR3 sequence is 11 residues long. CDR3 loop: CSAQSSQPQHF. In DNA, the CDR3 is TGCAGTGCCCAGTCTTCACAGCCCCAGCATTTT.

This clonotype turned up a few times. This chain uses TRBV4-3 with TRBJ1-2, with 7 bases identical to TRBD1. In germline, CDR1 is LGHNA, CDR2 YSLEER. The CDR3 is 19 residues long. V trimming: 1 base; J trimming: 6 bases; junction bases outside the gene matches: 20. As DNA, the CDR3 is TGCGCCAGCAGCCAAGGACCCTACGGACAGGCTAATATAGTAGATGGCTACACCTTC. Its protein product is CASSQGPYGQANIVDGYTF.

The CDR3 nucleotides are TGTGCCAGCAACAGGGGGATCGCTGAAGCTTTCTTT. It codes for CASNRGIAEAFF. The rearrangement links TRBV6-6 to TRBJ1-1, with TRBD1 matching over 8 bases. This CDR3 spans 12 amino acids. Germline CDR1 MNHNY, CDR2 SVGAGI (reference sequence). J was trimmed by 6 bases and V by 7 bases; bases with no gene match: 4.

This clonotype was counted between two and nine times. The chain recombines TRBV7-6 with TRBJ1-1; possible D gene TRBD1, 5 bases. This CDR3 has 14 residues. Trimming pared 4 bases from V and 7 bases from J, leaving 16 bases between. Germline V gives CDR1 SGHVS, CDR2 FNYEAQ. The CDR3 loop reads CASSSGGRGIEAFF. In DNA, the CDR3 is TGTGCCAGCAGCTCGGGGGGAAGGGGAATTGAAGCTTTCTTT.